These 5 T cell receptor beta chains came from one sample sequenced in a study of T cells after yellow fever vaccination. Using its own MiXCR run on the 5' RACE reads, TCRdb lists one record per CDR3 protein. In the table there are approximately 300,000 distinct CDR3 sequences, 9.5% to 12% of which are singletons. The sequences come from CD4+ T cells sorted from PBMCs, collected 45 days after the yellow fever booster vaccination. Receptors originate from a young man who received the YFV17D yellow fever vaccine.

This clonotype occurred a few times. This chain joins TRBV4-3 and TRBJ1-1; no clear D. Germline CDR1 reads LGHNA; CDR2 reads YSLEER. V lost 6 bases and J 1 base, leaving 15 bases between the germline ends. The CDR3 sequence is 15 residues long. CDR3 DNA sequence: TGCGCCAGCAGGAGGTCTTTAGCAGGGAACACTGAAGCTTTCTTT. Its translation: CASRRSLAGNTEAFF.

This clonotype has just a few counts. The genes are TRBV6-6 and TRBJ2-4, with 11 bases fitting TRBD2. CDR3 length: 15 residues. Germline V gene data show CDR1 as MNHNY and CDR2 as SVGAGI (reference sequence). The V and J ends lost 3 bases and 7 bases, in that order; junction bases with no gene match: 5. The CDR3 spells CASSYSGGALNIQYF. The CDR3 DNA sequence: TGTGCCAGCAGTTATAGCGGGGGGGCACTGAACATTCAGTACTTC.

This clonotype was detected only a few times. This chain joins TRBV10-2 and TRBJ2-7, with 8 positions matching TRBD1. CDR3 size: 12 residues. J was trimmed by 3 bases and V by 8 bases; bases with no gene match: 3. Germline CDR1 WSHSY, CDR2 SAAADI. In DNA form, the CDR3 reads TGCGCCAGCCTGGACAGGGACTACGAGCAGTACTTC. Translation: CASLDRDYEQYF.

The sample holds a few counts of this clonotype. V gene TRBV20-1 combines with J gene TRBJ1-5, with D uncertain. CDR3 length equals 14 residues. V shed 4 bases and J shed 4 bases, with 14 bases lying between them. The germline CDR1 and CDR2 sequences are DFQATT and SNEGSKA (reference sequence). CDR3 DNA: TGCAGTGCTAAAGGTGTAACGTCAAATCAGCCCCAGCATTTT. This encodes CSAKGVTSNQPQHF.

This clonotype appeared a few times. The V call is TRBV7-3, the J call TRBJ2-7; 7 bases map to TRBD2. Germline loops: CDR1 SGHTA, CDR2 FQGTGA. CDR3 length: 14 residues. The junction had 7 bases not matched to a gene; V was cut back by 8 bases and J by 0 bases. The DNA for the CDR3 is TGTGCCAGCTCACTAGCGTCGACCTCCTACGAGCAGTACTTC. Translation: CASSLASTSYEQYF.